These 9 T cell receptor beta chains were sequenced from one sample in a study of breast tumors, draining lymph nodes, adjacent tissues. The lymph nodes were axillary draining lymph nodes from breast cancer patients. TCRdb re-called the multiplex PCR reads through MiXCR, storing one row per CDR3 protein. The data show 200,000 to 300,000 distinct CDR3 sequences, 30% to 35% seen once. The sample consisted of axillary lymph node tissue. The receptor source for this set is a female donor with breast cancer. Some clones in this sample may be carry-over from other donors' samples.

Turning to this clonotype: Just one base apart from a much larger clone, this may be a read error. V is TRBV24-1 and J is TRBJ2-2; maybe TRBD2 (5 bases). Germline V gene data show CDR1 as KGHDR and CDR2 as SFDVKD. The CDR3 is 14 residues long. As DNA, the CDR3 is TGTGCCAGCACTCAGACAAGGGTGTCCGGGGAGCTGCTTTTT. It is translated as CASTQTRVSGELLF.

This clonotype was found many times. This rearrangement joins TRBV3-1 to TRBJ1-6; possibly TRBD1 for D (6 bases). The CDR3 is made up of 15 amino acids. Germline lookup yields CDR1 LGHDT and CDR2 YNNKEL (reference sequence). Trimming took off 1 base at V and 6 bases at J, with 10 bases between the two ends. The CDR3 is CASSQGRGPNSPLHF. DNA of the CDR3: TGTGCCAGCAGCCAAGGCAGGGGCCCTAATTCACCCCTCCACTTT. The full variable domain, rest sourced from reference TRBV3-1 and TRBJ1-6, is DTAVSQTPKYLVTQMGNDKSIKCEQNLGHDTMYWYKQDSKKFLKIMFSYNNKELIINETVPNRFSPKSPDKAHLNLHINSLELGDSAVYFCASSQGRGPNSPLHFGNGTRLTVT.

Regarding this clonotype: Being one base from a much bigger clone, this may be a read error. This chain uses TRBV6-5 with TRBJ1-5, with D unresolved. V dropped 2 bases and J dropped 7 bases, with 6 bases sitting between them. Per germline, CDR1 MNHEY and CDR2 SVGAGI. There are 12 residues in the CDR3. The CDR3 DNA follows: TGTGCCAGCAGTTACAGGTGGCAGCCCCAGCATTTT. Translation: CASSYRWQPQHF.

This clonotype was observed at least ten times. The CDR3 sequence: CATYGGNGYTF. The CDR3 nucleotides read TGTGCCACATATGGGGGAAATGGCTACACCTTC. The chain combines TRBV27 with TRBJ1-2, with D perhaps matching TRBD1 (5 bases). This CDR3 comprises 11 residues. From germline, CDR1 is MNHEY and CDR2 SMNVEV (reference sequence). The V end lost 10 bases, the J end lost 6 bases, and 12 bases lay between the germline ends.

There are many counts of this clonotype. The chain joins TRBV20-1 to TRBJ1-6, with D unresolved. Germline-derived CDR1 and CDR2 are DFQATT and SNEGSKA (reference sequence). There are 13 residues in the CDR3. Deletions cut 4 bases from V and 7 bases from J, with 11 bases between. The CDR3 DNA reads TGCAGTGCTATGCAGGACCCAAATTCACCCCTCCACTTT. Amino acid sequence: CSAMQDPNSPLHF.

This clonotype has at least ten counts. This sequence joins TRBV19 and TRBJ2-2; D unclear. The germline V gene encodes CDR1 LNHDA and CDR2 SQIVND (reference sequence). CDR3 length equals 11 residues. The V and J ends lost 10 bases and 3 bases respectively, with 6 bases between them. The DNA of the CDR3 is TGTGCCATAAGGGACACCGGGGAGCTGTTTTTT. Encoded protein: CAIRDTGELFF.

Remarks on this clonotype: One base away lies a much larger clone, so this may be a sequencing read error. The rearrangement uses TRBV12-3 or TRBV12-4 and TRBJ2-3; 12 bases map to TRBD2. The V gene end was trimmed by 6 bases and the J gene end by 0 bases; junction bases not matched to a gene: 4. The CDR3 sequence is 16 residues long. CDR3 nucleotides: TGTGCCAGCAGCAGAGGGACTAGCGGGAGCACAGATACGCAGTATTTT. Translated, it gives CASSRGTSGSTDTQYF.

Worth noting for this clonotype: A much larger clone differs from this one at a single base, so this may be a read error. The V call is TRBV11-3, the J call TRBJ2-1; D remains ambiguous. The germline V gene encodes CDR1 SGHNT and CDR2 YENEEA. The CDR3 is made up of 13 amino acids. The CDR3: CVSSLARFGEQFF. Here the CDR3 DNA reads TGTGTCAGCAGCTTGGCCAGGTTCGGTGAGCAGTTCTTC.

This clonotype was observed at least ten times. The genes are TRBV6-5 and TRBJ1-4; D uncertain. The CDR3 contains 17 residues. The V gene lost 0 bases and the J gene lost 7 bases, with 18 bases spanning the gap. Germline CDR1 and CDR2: MNHEY and SVGAGI. The DNA for the CDR3 is TGTGCCAGCAGTTACTCATTGTCACGAAAGAAGGCTGAAAAACTGTTTTTT. Translation: CASSYSLSRKKAEKLFF.